These 4 T cell receptor beta chains were sequenced from one sample in a study of regulatory T cells in long-lasting Graves disease. For TCR beta, libraries came from iRepertoire HTBI primers and Arm-PCR of CDR3 regions. TCRdb re-analysed the multiplex PCR reads in MiXCR, keeping a single row per CDR3 protein. The data show 600,000 to 800,000 distinct CDR3 sequences, about 32% seen once. Time point given: persistent/refractory GD, antithyroid drugs over 5 years with positive TRAb. The TCR library was prepared using RNA isolated from PBMCs. The starting material was peripheral blood mononuclear cells (PBMCs), obtained when the disease was refractory, from a patient treated with antithyroid drugs. The receptors shown here come from a female donor with Graves disease.

In this sample, this clonotype turned up a few times. The J gene is TRBJ1-1, the V gene TRBV2; D is unresolved. Germline CDR1 is SNHLY and CDR2 is FYNNEI. This CDR3 has 12 amino acids. The V end lost 4 bases, the J end lost 7 bases, and 10 bases lay between the germline ends. CDR3: CASSGESSEAFF. The DNA for the CDR3 is TGTGCCAGCAGTGGGGAATCAAGTGAAGCTTTCTTT.

The rearrangement links TRBV10-3 to TRBJ1-4; no reliable D call. From germline, CDR1 is ENHRY and CDR2 SYGVKD. Between the trimmed V and J ends, which lost 6 bases and 4 bases, there was a span of 6 bases. This CDR3 is 12 amino acids long. CDR3 protein: CAIRDDNEKLFF. The CDR3 DNA follows: TGTGCCATCAGGGACGATAATGAAAAACTGTTTTTT.

This clonotype has only a few counts. The rearrangement joins TRBV20-1 to TRBJ2-5; TRBD1 matches 8 bases. V trimming: 0 bases; J trimming: 0 bases; junction bases outside the gene matches: 6. Germline loops: CDR1 DFQATT, CDR2 SNEGSKA (reference sequence). This CDR3 has 16 residues. The CDR3 nucleotides read TGCAGTGCTAGAGATCTCGGCAGGGGGCACCAAGAGACCCAGTACTTC. Protein sequence: CSARDLGRGHQETQYF.

This clonotype was counted only a few times. This sequence joins TRBV7-9 and TRBJ1-6; D perhaps matches TRBD1 (6 bases). This CDR3 has 15 amino acids. CDR1 SEHNR and CDR2 FQNEAQ come from the germline V gene (reference sequence). V dropped 4 bases and J dropped 13 bases, with 20 bases sitting between them. DNA for the CDR3: TGTGCCAGCAGCTCCTCCAACGGACAGCTCCAGCCCCTCCACTTT. Translated: CASSSSNGQLQPLHF.